These 23 T cell receptor beta chains originate from one sample sequenced in a study of vaccination and CD4 T cells after COVID-19. Sequencing of cultured CD4+ T cell DNA used the Oncomine TCR Beta short-read assay. After culture, CD4+ T cells served as the source for genomic DNA extraction. One entry per CDR3 protein results from TCRdb running MiXCR on the PCR reads. This sample has 8,000 to 10,000 distinct CDR3 sequences, with about 35% found just once. Treatment described: approximately 10-day PBMC culture with coronavirus spike peptide pools or control peptides (ViraFEST assay). CD4+ T-cell collection from the unexposed donor predated the COVID-19 pandemic (2011-2018). These TCRs are of unknown antigen specificity. Specimen: CD4+ T cells from blood, cultured in vitro. The receptors derive from a human donor in good health.

J is TRBJ2-7 and V is TRBV27, with 9 bases fitting TRBD2. There are 15 residues in the CDR3. J was trimmed by 6 bases and V by 3 bases; bases with no gene match: 9. Germline CDR1 MNHEY, CDR2 SMNVEV (reference sequence). The CDR3 is CASSFVAGGIGEQYF. DNA of the CDR3: TGTGCCAGCAGTTTTGTGGCGGGAGGGATAGGCGAGCAGTACTTC.

This clonotype turned up a few times. The rearrangement links TRBV5-4 to TRBJ1-5; unclear D gene. Trimming stripped 4 bases from V and 2 bases from J, with 7 bases between. This CDR3 is built from 13 residues. CDR1 is SGHNT, CDR2 YYREEE, per germline (reference sequence). DNA for the CDR3: TGTGCCAGCAGCGAGAGGGGCAATCAGCCCCAGCATTTT. Encoded protein: CASSERGNQPQHF.

The genes are TRBV9 and TRBJ1-1; D might be TRBD1 (5 bases). This CDR3 is built from 11 residues. Germline V gene lookup returns CDR1 SGDLS and CDR2 YYNGEE. V was cut by 4 bases and J by 10 bases, with 11 bases left in between. This CDR3 is CASSNVGPAFF. Here the CDR3 DNA reads TGTGCCAGCAGCAACGTGGGGCCAGCTTTCTTT.

In this sample, this clonotype turned up a few times. The genes are TRBV27 and TRBJ1-5, with D hard to call. CDR1 and CDR2 from the germline V gene are MNHEY and SMNVEV (reference sequence). The CDR3 loop spans 15 amino acids. Trimming removed 2 bases at V and 0 bases at J, with 8 bases between. CDR3 sequence (DNA): TGTGCCAGCAGTTTACGTGGCAATAGCAATCAGCCCCAGCATTTT. Translation gives CASSLRGNSNQPQHF.

The rearrangement links TRBV10-3 to TRBJ1-5; D unresolved. V shed 10 bases and J shed 5 bases, with 15 bases lying between them. The CDR3 is made up of 13 amino acids. In germline, CDR1 is ENHRY, CDR2 SYGVKD. CDR3 sequence (DNA): TGTGCCACCACCGTCGGGGAGGATCAGCCCCAGCATTTT. It specifies CATTVGEDQPQHF.

The CDR3 loop reads CASNSVGGKLQETQYF. In DNA form, the CDR3 reads TGCGCCAGCAACTCTGTGGGGGGTAAACTACAAGAGACCCAGTACTTC. The chain uses TRBV5-1 and TRBJ2-5; D may be TRBD2 (6 bases). Germline CDR1 and CDR2: SGHRS and YFSETQ. Trimming pared 6 bases from V and 2 bases from J, leaving 20 bases between. The CDR3 totals 16 residues.

CDR3 sequence reads: CASRFRTGATETQYF. As DNA, the CDR3 is TGTGCCAGCAGGTTTCGGACAGGCGCCACAGAGACCCAGTACTTC. The rearrangement uses TRBV6-1 and TRBJ2-5; 7 bases match TRBD1. The V and J ends lost 6 bases and 4 bases, in that order; junction bases with no gene match: 11. The CDR3 spans 15 residues. CDR1 and CDR2 from the germline V gene are MNHNS and SASEGT.

This rearrangement joins TRBV7-8 to TRBJ2-2; D may be TRBD2 (5 bases). Trimming took off 4 bases at V and 4 bases at J, with 16 bases between the two ends. The CDR3 sequence is 16 residues long. CDR1 and CDR2 (germline): SGHVS, FQNEAQ. The CDR3 DNA reads TGTGCCAGCAGCTATCAAGTGGGAGAGATCACCGGGGAGCTGTTTTTT. Its translation is CASSYQVGEITGELFF.

This chain connects TRBV6-5 to TRBJ2-7; 8 nucleotides agree with TRBD1. V lost 5 bases and J lost 0; bases outside the gene matches: 6. CDR1 is MNHEY, CDR2 SVGAGI, per germline. This CDR3 is 15 amino acids long. The CDR3 loop reads CASSTRDRSSYEQYF. The CDR3 bases are TGTGCCAGCAGTACTCGGGACAGGTCCTCCTACGAGCAGTACTTC.

In this sample, this clonotype turned up a few times. V usage is TRBV20-1 and J usage is TRBJ2-7, with D uncertain. With 0 bases removed from V and 2 bases from J, the gap between germline ends came to 14 bases. The V gene's germline CDR1 is DFQATT and CDR2 SNEGSKA (reference sequence). CDR3 length equals 15 residues. The CDR3 is CSARDKATTPYEQYF. CDR3 DNA sequence: TGCAGTGCTAGAGATAAGGCTACAACACCCTACGAGCAGTACTTC.

The V call is TRBV6-1, the J call TRBJ1-4; TRBD1 aligns across 8 bases. This CDR3 is 14 amino acids long. Per the germline V gene, CDR1 is MNHNS and CDR2 is SASEGT. The trim removed 8 bases at V and 7 bases at J, leaving 9 bases unmatched. CDR3 sequence (DNA): TGTGCCAGCCAACCAGGGGGCGCGGGTGAAAAACTGTTTTTT. Its translation is CASQPGGAGEKLFF.

The V call is TRBV12-1, the J call TRBJ2-1; TRBD1, the table's D call, lacks a check against the DNA. TRBV12-1 is designated a pseudogene. This CDR3 spans 17 amino acids. The CDR3 sequence is CASGGAGVGEAGNEQFF. The DNA of the CDR3 is TGTGCCAGCGGAGGGGCAGGGGTAGGCGAAGCGGGCAATGAGCAGTTCTTC.

The CDR3 region is CVTSRGPYEQYF. CDR3 in DNA: TGTGTCACTTCCCGGGGGCCCTACGAGCAGTACTTC. The V gene is TRBV6-1, the J gene TRBJ2-7, with D possibly being TRBD1 or TRBD2 (6 bases each). Germline values: CDR1 MNHNS, CDR2 SASEGT. The CDR3 consists of 12 residues.

The chain recombines TRBV2 with TRBJ2-3; 7 positions agree with TRBD1. Trimming at V came to 6 bases and at J to 1 base, leaving 7 bases not matched to a gene. Germline V lookup: CDR1 SNHLY, CDR2 FYNNEI. The CDR3 length is 15 residues. The DNA for the CDR3 is TGTGCCAGCAGACCCGACAGGGTTGGCACAGATACGCAGTATTTT. Its protein product is CASRPDRVGTDTQYF.

This clonotype was observed a few times. This chain connects TRBV6-4 to TRBJ2-7; TRBD1 or TRBD2 may be the D gene (5 bases each). Deletions cut 4 bases from V and 6 bases from J, with 13 bases between. Germline CDR1 MRHNA, CDR2 SNTAGT. The CDR3 sequence is 13 residues long. The CDR3 DNA sequence: TGTGCCAGCAGTGGGGACGGGGCTGGCGAGCAGTACTTC. Translating gives CASSGDGAGEQYF.

This clonotype turned up a few times. The V call is TRBV7-6, the J call TRBJ2-1; 8 positions agree with TRBD2. CDR3 length equals 15 residues. Germline CDR1 SGHVS, CDR2 FNYEAQ. Losses at the gene ends were 3 bases for V and 5 bases for J; bases not matched to a gene: 6. CDR3 bases: TGTGCCAGCAGCTTCCGGGGGGGGAGGCACAATGAGCAGTTCTTC. Protein product: CASSFRGGRHNEQFF. Drawing the rest from reference TRBV7-6 and TRBJ2-1, the complete variable domain is GAGVSQSPRYKVTKRGQDVALRCDPISGHVSLYWYRQALGQGPEFLTYFNYEAQQDKSGLPNDRFSAERPEGSISTLTIQRTEQRDSAMYRCASSFRGGRHNEQFFGPGTRLTVL.

The chain couples TRBV19 to TRBJ2-7; 9 nucleotides line up with TRBD1. This CDR3 is built from 14 residues. In germline, CDR1 is LNHDA, CDR2 SQIVND (reference sequence). Unmatched junction bases numbered 6, after V lost 6 bases and J lost 3 bases. The CDR3 DNA reads TGTGCCAGTAGACCCGGACAGGGGTACTACGAGCAGTACTTC. Its translation is CASRPGQGYYEQYF.

This chain joins TRBV30 and TRBJ1-6; 11 bases are shared with TRBD1. The CDR3 totals 13 residues. Germline V gene lookup returns CDR1 GTSNPN and CDR2 SVGIG (reference sequence). With 7 bases clipped from V and 11 bases from J, the junction kept 7 bases outside the gene matches. The CDR3 DNA reads as TGTGCCTCAAGGACAGGGGGCGACGCACCCCTCCACTTT. This gives the protein CASRTGGDAPLHF.

This clonotype was seen only a few times. Here the CDR3 DNA reads TGTGCCACCAGCGGCACAGGGCGCCTAGCTGAAAAACTGTTTTTT. The encoded protein is CATSGTGRLAEKLFF. The chain combines TRBV15 with TRBJ1-4; D is perhaps TRBD1 (6 bases). This CDR3 contains 15 residues. Trimming stripped 5 bases from V and 7 bases from J, with 17 bases between. Per germline, CDR1 LNHNV and CDR2 YYDKDF (reference sequence). The full variable domain, its missing parts supplied by reference TRBV15 and TRBJ1-4, is DAMVIQNPRYQVTQFGKPVTLSCSQTLNHNVMYWYQQKSSQAPKLLFHYYDKDFNNEADTPDNFQSRRPNTSFCFLDIRSPGLGDTAMYLCATSGTGRLAEKLFFGSGTQLSVL.

This clonotype showed up just a few times. Here the CDR3 reads CASSLMGGYGYTF. The CDR3 DNA reads TGTGCCAGCAGTTTAATGGGAGGTTATGGCTACACCTTC. This chain joins TRBV28 and TRBJ1-2; D unclear. The CDR3 runs 13 residues. CDR1 and CDR2 (germline): MDHEN, SYDVKM. Trimming cost V 2 bases and J 5 bases, with 9 bases left between them.

This clonotype was counted a few times. CDR3 bases: TGTGCCAGTATGGGGGGACAGGGGATCGGGCAGCCCCAGCATTTT. Translation gives CASMGGQGIGQPQHF. The V gene is TRBV19, the J gene TRBJ1-5; 10 bases fit TRBD1. CDR3 length: 15 residues. J was trimmed by 7 bases and V by 7 bases; bases with no gene match: 10. Germline V gives CDR1 LNHDA, CDR2 SQIVND (reference sequence).

This chain connects TRBV6-1 to TRBJ1-1; unclear D gene. The CDR3 runs 11 residues. Trimming stripped 6 bases from V and 3 bases from J, with 5 bases between. Germline loops: CDR1 MNHNS, CDR2 SASEGT. CDR3 bases: TGTGCCAGCAGCCGAGACACTGAAGCTTTCTTT. Residues: CASSRDTEAFF.

The chain is built from TRBV20-1 and TRBJ2-1; no definite D call. With 4 bases removed from V and 8 bases from J, the gap between germline ends came to 9 bases. This CDR3 spans 11 amino acids. Germline V lookup: CDR1 DFQATT, CDR2 SNEGSKA (reference sequence). The CDR3 loop is CSATQKDEQFF. As DNA, the CDR3 is TGCAGTGCTACTCAGAAGGATGAGCAGTTCTTC.